The source of this T cell receptor beta chain is a study of shared clonotypes between healthy human individuals. The length of the CDR3 is 13 residues. The germline V and J ends were trimmed by 3 bases and 0 bases, with 5 bases remaining between them. Germline CDR1 reads MNHNS; CDR2 reads SASEGT. The naive CD8 subset, CD45RO-negative cells positively selected for CCR7, excluded terminally differentiated effector memory CD45RA+ cells. Profiled with immunoSEQ multiplex PCR; TCRdb holds only in-frame clones, not every one. The sample lists about 2,200,000 clones, about 92% occurring once. Comment on this clone: Its specificity is not known.

Study conclusions and caveats: An expected dependence of interdonor clonotype sharing on sequencing depth was noted.

The V gene is TRBV6-1, the J gene TRBJ2-5, with unresolved D. The TCR was taken from a man aged 18 to 35 in good health. Some clones in this sample may be carry-over from other donors' samples. Sequencing was performed on naive CD8+ T cells from PBMCs. CDR3 in amino acids: CASSETDQETQYF. Written as DNA, the CDR3 is TGTGCCAGCAGTGAGACGGACCAAGAGACCCAGTACTTC.